The 10 T cell receptor beta chains listed next were all sequenced from one sample in a study of cytomegalovirus exposure and HLA in healthy donors. Repertoires were generated with immunoSEQ multiplex PCR, while TCRdb's copy carries only in-frame clones and drops some. This sample yields 250,000 to 400,000 clones, of which nearly 90% are seen a single time; around 0.88% belongs to the top ten. Sequencing used PBMCs. The origin of the receptors is a man aged 25-45 years in good health and CMV-seronegative.

CDR3 sequence (DNA): TGTGCCAGCACGACTAGCGGGGGTAGGTACGAGCAGTACTTC. Residues: CASTTSGGRYEQYF. This rearrangement joins TRBV6-5 to TRBJ2-7, with 12 positions matching TRBD2. Germline values: CDR1 MNHEY, CDR2 SVGAGI. Trimming at V came to 7 bases and at J to 4 bases, leaving 5 bases not matched to a gene. The CDR3 is made up of 14 amino acids.

The rearrangement joins TRBV5-1 to TRBJ2-3; the match to TRBD2 covers 9 bases. The CDR3 length is 16 residues. V was clipped by 0 bases and J by 5 bases; unmatched bases: 7. CDR1 is SGHRS, CDR2 YFSETQ, per germline. The CDR3 sequence is CASSLGLAGSLDTQYF. CDR3 nucleotide sequence: TGCGCCAGCAGCTTGGGCCTAGCGGGGAGTCTAGATACGCAGTATTTT.

This sequence joins TRBV19 and TRBJ1-2, with a tentative D call TRBD1 (6 bases). V was cut by 7 bases and J by 4 bases, with 13 bases left in between. This CDR3 comprises 13 residues. Germline-derived CDR1 and CDR2 are LNHDA and SQIVND (reference sequence). The CDR3 region is CASTPDSFYGYTF. CDR3 bases: TGTGCCAGTACCCCGGACAGTTTCTATGGCTACACCTTC.

The chain links TRBV4-3 to TRBJ1-6; D is perhaps TRBD1 (6 bases). Trimming pared 2 bases from V and 8 bases from J, leaving 13 bases between. In germline, CDR1 is LGHNA, CDR2 YSLEER. This CDR3 region has 15 residues. DNA for the CDR3: TGCGCCAGCAGCCAACGCCTTCCAGGGGATTCACCCCTCCACTTT. It codes for CASSQRLPGDSPLHF.

The gene calls are TRBV6-5 and TRBJ2-3; no definite D call. Deletions cut 0 bases from V and 0 bases from J, with 7 bases between. This CDR3 comprises 15 residues. Germline values: CDR1 MNHEY, CDR2 SVGAGI. The CDR3 is CASSYSSVSTDTQYF. CDR3 DNA sequence: TGTGCCAGCAGTTACTCGTCGGTCAGCACAGATACGCAGTATTTT.

The CDR3 sequence is CASSFTGTDNSPLHF. In DNA, the CDR3 is TGTGCCAGCAGTTTCACCGGGACAGATAATTCACCCCTCCACTTT. The V gene is TRBV6-5, the J gene TRBJ1-6; 7 bases are shared with TRBD1. The CDR3 has 15 amino acids. Germline V gene data show CDR1 as MNHEY and CDR2 as SVGAGI. J was trimmed by 5 bases and V by 4 bases; bases with no gene match: 5.

The V gene is TRBV19, the J gene TRBJ1-1; D is possibly TRBD1 (6 bases). V lost 1 base and J lost 1, with 10 bases in between. The germline CDR1 and CDR2 sequences are LNHDA and SQIVND (reference sequence). The length of the CDR3 is 15 residues. The CDR3 coding sequence is TGTGCCAGTAGTATAGTTCCGGGACAGAACACTGAAGCTTTCTTT. Its translation is CASSIVPGQNTEAFF.

The J gene is TRBJ2-7, the V gene TRBV5-6; 8 positions agree with TRBD2. This CDR3 spans 14 amino acids. Germline V gene sequence: CDR1 SGHDT, CDR2 YYEEEE. The ends lost 3 bases at V and 3 bases at J; junction bases unmatched: 5. Here the CDR3 reads CASSSAGDHYEQYF. Here the CDR3 DNA reads TGTGCCAGCAGCTCAGCGGGGGACCACTACGAGCAGTACTTC.

As for this clone: Other DNA sequences in this sample translate to the same CDR3. The CDR3 region has the DNA TGTGCCAGCAGCCAACCGGGACAGGGAACCGAGCAGTACTTC. This codes for CASSQPGQGTEQYF. This chain links TRBV6-5 with TRBJ2-7, with TRBD1 matching 9 bases. In germline, CDR1 is MNHEY, CDR2 SVGAGI. CDR3 size: 14 residues. V gave up 6 bases and J gave up 6 bases; unmatched junction bases: 9.

The gene calls are TRBV12-5 and TRBJ1-5, with 8 bases matching TRBD1. Germline CDR1 is LGHNT and CDR2 is FRNRAP. The J segment lost 5 bases and the V segment lost 1 base, leaving 4 bases of the junction unmatched. This CDR3 has 15 residues. The CDR3: CASGLAGQGDQPQHF. The CDR3 nucleotides read TGTGCTAGTGGTTTGGCCGGACAGGGCGATCAGCCCCAGCATTTT.